This TCR beta chain is from a study of T cell responses to AZD1222 COVID-19 vaccine. Germline CDR1 and CDR2: SGHRS and YFSETQ. Germline trimming cut 2 bases from V and 1 base from J; bases unmatched to any gene: 3. The CDR3 loop spans 15 amino acids. The protocol was immunoSEQ multiplex PCR, while the TCRdb copy is restricted to in-frame clones and leaves out a portion. The sample includes some 130,000 clones, roughly 91% of them seen just once. The chain is built from TRBV5-1 and TRBJ2-3; 8 nucleotides line up with TRBD2. The receptor was derived from an adult who received the AZD1222 COVID-19 vaccine. This material consisted of peripheral blood, taken 28 days after the second AZD1222 dose. The CDR3 region has the DNA TGCGCCAGCAGCTTCCAAGCGGGAGGCACAGATACGCAGTATTTT. Protein sequence: CASSFQAGGTDTQYF.